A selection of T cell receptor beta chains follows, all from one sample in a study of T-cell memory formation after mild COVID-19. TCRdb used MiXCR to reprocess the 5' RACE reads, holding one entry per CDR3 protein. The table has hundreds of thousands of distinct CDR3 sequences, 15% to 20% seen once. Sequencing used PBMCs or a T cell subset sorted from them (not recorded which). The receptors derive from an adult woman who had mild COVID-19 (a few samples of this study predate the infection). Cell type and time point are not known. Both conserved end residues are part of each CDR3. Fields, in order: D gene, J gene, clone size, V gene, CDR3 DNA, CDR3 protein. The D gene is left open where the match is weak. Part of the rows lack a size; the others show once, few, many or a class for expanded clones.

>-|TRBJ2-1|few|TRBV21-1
TGTGCCAAGAGCGGGACGGACAATGAGCAGTTCTTC
CAKSGTDNEQFF
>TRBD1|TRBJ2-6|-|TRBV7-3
TGTGCCAGCAGCTTCGGACAGGGACCCTCTGGGGCCAACGTCCTGACTTTC
CASSFGQGPSGANVLTF
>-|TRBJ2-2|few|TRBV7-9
TGTGCCAGAATTCAGGGGCCCCCGGACACCGGGGAGCTGTTTTTT
CARIQGPPDTGELFF
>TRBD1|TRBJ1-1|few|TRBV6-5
TGTGCCAGCAGTTACTCGGCCGGGAGGACAGGGTCCACTGAAGCTTTCTTT
CASSYSAGRTGSTEAFF
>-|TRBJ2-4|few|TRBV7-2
TGTGCCAGCAGCCGGAGGGGTAGAGGGGACATTCAGTACTTC
CASSRRGRGDIQYF
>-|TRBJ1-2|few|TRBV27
TGTGCCAGCCGGCAGGCCGCAGCTAACTATGGCTACACCTTC
CASRQAAANYGYTF
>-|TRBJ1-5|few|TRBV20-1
TGCAGTGCTCCCCAGGGGAATCAGCCCCAGCATTTT
CSAPQGNQPQHF
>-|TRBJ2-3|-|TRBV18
TGTGCCAGTGCGTCCCTAGCGACAGATACGCAGTATTTT
CASASLATDTQYF
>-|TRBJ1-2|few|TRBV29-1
TGCAGCGTTGAAGGCTTCCGAGGGGCTGGCTACACCTTC
CSVEGFRGAGYTF
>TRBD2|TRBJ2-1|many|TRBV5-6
TGTGCCAGCAGCTTTCCGGGACTAGCGAATGAGCAGTTCTTC
CASSFPGLANEQFF
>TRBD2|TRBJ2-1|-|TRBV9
TGTGCCAGCAGCAACCCTCGGACTAGCGCTTACAATGAGCAGTTCTTC
CASSNPRTSAYNEQFF
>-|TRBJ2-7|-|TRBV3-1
TGTGCCAGCAGCCAATCACACGAGCAGTACTTC
CASSQSHEQYF
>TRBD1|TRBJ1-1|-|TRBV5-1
TGCGCCAGCAGCACTGACAGGGGACGGGGTGAAGCTTTCTTT
CASSTDRGRGEAFF
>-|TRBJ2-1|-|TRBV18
TGTGCCAGCTCACCTCCCTGGGGGCGCGGGGGCAATGAGCAGTTCTTC
CASSPPWGRGGNEQFF
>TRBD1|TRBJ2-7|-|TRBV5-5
TGTGCCAGCACCCTGGGGCAGGGGGCCGACGAGCAGTACTTC
CASTLGQGADEQYF
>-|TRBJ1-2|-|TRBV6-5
TGTGCCAGCAAGGACTCCCGGTGGGGCTACACCTTC
CASKDSRWGYTF
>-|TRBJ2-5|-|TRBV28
TGTGCCAGCAGTTGGGGGGGCAGGGAGACCCAGTACTTC
CASSWGGRETQYF
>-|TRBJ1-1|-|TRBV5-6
TGTGCCAGCAGCAAAGGGCCGATGGACAGAACTGAAGCTTTCTTT
CASSKGPMDRTEAFF
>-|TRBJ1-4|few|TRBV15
TGTGCCACCAGCAGTCGGCAGATTAATGAAAAACTGTTTTTT
CATSSRQINEKLFF
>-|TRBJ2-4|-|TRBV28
TGTGCCAGCAGTCCAAACGGACTAGCCAAAAACATTCAGTACTTC
CASSPNGLAKNIQYF
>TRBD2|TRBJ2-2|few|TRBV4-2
TGTGCCAGCAGCCCGGGACTAGCGGGAGCGCGTGGCACCGGGGAGCTGTTTTTT
CASSPGLAGARGTGELFF
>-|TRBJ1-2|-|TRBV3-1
TGTGCCAGCAGCCAAGGGATCGGGGGGCTTGGTGGCTACACCTTC
CASSQGIGGLGGYTF
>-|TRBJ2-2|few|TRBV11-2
TGTGCCAGCGCTCCGCCGGTGGGTTCCGGGGAGCTGTTTTTT
CASAPPVGSGELFF
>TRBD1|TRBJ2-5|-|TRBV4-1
TGTGCCAGCAGCTCCTCGGGACAGGGATATGAGACCCAGTACTTC
CASSSSGQGYETQYF
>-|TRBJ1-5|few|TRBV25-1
TGTGCCAGGACGACAGGAAAGGCAAATCAGCCCCAGCATTTT
CARTTGKANQPQHF
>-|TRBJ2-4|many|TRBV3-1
TGTGCCAGCAGCCAGTGGTACGGGGAGCGTTTAGCCAAAAACATTCAGTACTTC
CASSQWYGERLAKNIQYF
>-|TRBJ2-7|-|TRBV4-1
TGCGCCAGCAGCCATGGTCCGATTGAGGGCTACGAGCAGTACTTC
CASSHGPIEGYEQYF
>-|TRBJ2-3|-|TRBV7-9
TGTGCCAGCAGCCGGTTTGGGGAAGATACGCAGTATTTT
CASSRFGEDTQYF
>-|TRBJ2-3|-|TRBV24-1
TGTGCCACCAGTGATTTCTCGCCAGGGAGGAAAGATACGCAGTATTTT
CATSDFSPGRKDTQYF
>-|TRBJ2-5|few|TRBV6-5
TGTGCCAGCAGTTATTGGACAGACCGGCAAGAGACCCAGTACTTC
CASSYWTDRQETQYF